The 24 T cell receptor beta chains in this list originate from one sample, sequenced in a study of blood T cells in healthy people across ages. Primers used in a second PCR of about 6 to 11 cycles were a sample-barcoded 5' primer and a J-beta primer mix. TCRdb reanalysed the 5' RACE reads using MiXCR and keeps one entry per CDR3 protein. The repertoire includes 700,000 to 800,000 distinct CDR3 sequences, about 40% of them detected once, and under 25% sits in the top ten. The source material was blood. These receptors all stem from an older woman in good health.

The rearrangement links TRBV9 to TRBJ2-3; 7 positions agree with TRBD1. J gave up 1 base and V 4 bases, and 9 bases lay outside the gene matches. The V gene's germline CDR1 is SGDLS and CDR2 YYNGEE. This CDR3 region has 16 residues. CDR3 protein: CASSQPGGRGTDTQYF. As DNA, the CDR3 is TGTGCCAGCAGCCAACCAGGGGGTCGGGGCACAGATACGCAGTATTTT.

The rearrangement joins TRBV20-1 to TRBJ2-5; 9 bases fit TRBD2. V lost 5 bases and J lost 3; bases outside the gene matches: 13. This CDR3 has 16 residues. Germline V lookup: CDR1 DFQATT, CDR2 SNEGSKA (reference sequence). The CDR3 DNA reads TGCAGTGCTGAGGGGGGGAGCGGGGGGAACGAAGAGACCCAGTACTTC. This codes for CSAEGGSGGNEETQYF.

The chain has TRBV3-1 and TRBJ1-2; D might be TRBD1 (5 bases). Between the trimmed V and J ends, which lost 2 bases and 4 bases, there was a span of 11 bases. Germline V lookup: CDR1 LGHDT, CDR2 YNNKEL (reference sequence). The CDR3 extends over 14 amino acids. CDR3 DNA sequence: TGTGCCAGCAGCCAATTGCGGGGACCCTATGGCTACACCTTC. As protein: CASSQLRGPYGYTF.

Regarding this clonotype: Its ends do not fully match the called genes, so a read error is possible. The CDR3 loop reads CVSSPGDRSTDTQYF. CDR3 coding DNA: TGTGTCAGCAGTCCGGGAGACAGAAGCACAGATACGCAGTATTTT. The chain combines TRBV12-3 or TRBV12-4 with TRBJ2-3; the D gene is possibly TRBD2 (6 bases). The CDR3 length is 15 residues.

This clonotype was counted only a few times. V gene TRBV6-2 or TRBV6-3 combines with J gene TRBJ2-1; D gene unclear. CDR1 is MNHEY, CDR2 SVGEGT, per germline. Deletions cut 2 bases from V and 5 bases from J, with 16 bases between. This CDR3 comprises 16 residues. CDR3 nucleotide sequence: TGTGCCAGCAGTTACCCACCCTCCTGGAGAGACAATGAGCAGTTCTTC. Its protein product is CASSYPPSWRDNEQFF.

V gene TRBV10-3 combines with J gene TRBJ2-3; D is ambiguous. With 10 bases removed from V and 2 bases from J, the gap between germline ends came to 10 bases. The V gene's germline CDR1 is ENHRY and CDR2 SYGVKD. There are 12 residues in the CDR3. For the CDR3, the DNA is TGTGCCACCAAGACCGCCACAGATACGCAGTATTTT. It encodes CATKTATDTQYF.

The genes are TRBV20-1 and TRBJ2-7, with D possibly matching TRBD1 (6 bases). Trimming shortened V by 6 bases and J by 3 bases, and 12 bases separated the two germline ends. Per germline, CDR1 DFQATT and CDR2 SNEGSKA (reference sequence). The CDR3 contains 12 residues. In DNA, the CDR3 is TGCAGTGCAATACCAGGGGACTACGAGCAGTACTTC. It translates to CSAIPGDYEQYF.

This clonotype was observed a handful of times. The V call is TRBV5-1, the J call TRBJ2-3, with D possibly being TRBD2 (6 bases). The germline gives CDR1 SGHRS, CDR2 YFSETQ. The CDR3 is made up of 15 amino acids. V lost 7 bases and J 0 bases, leaving 15 bases between the germline ends. The CDR3 sequence: CASGTGGTSTDTQYF. The CDR3 DNA is TGCGCCAGCGGAACCGGAGGGACTAGCACAGATACGCAGTATTTT.

This clonotype has ten or more counts. The genes are TRBV4-1 and TRBJ2-3; TRBD2 aligns across 9 bases. The CDR3 has 16 amino acids. Germline values: CDR1 MGHRA, CDR2 YSYEKL. J was trimmed by 0 bases and V by 3 bases; bases with no gene match: 4. CDR3 in DNA: TGCGCCAGCAGCCACGCTCTAGCGGGAAGCACAGATACGCAGTATTTT. Its protein is CASSHALAGSTDTQYF.

Remarks on this clonotype: At one boundary the junction diverges from the germline segment, which might be a read error. The V call is TRBV3-1, the J call TRBJ1-2; tentatively, D is TRBD1 (6 bases). The germline V gene has CDR1 LGHDT and CDR2 YNNKEL (reference sequence). The CDR3 consists of 13 residues. For the CDR3, the DNA is TGTGCCAGCAGCCAGGGGGGCGACTATGACTACACCTTC. Amino acids: CASSQGGDYDYTF.

V is TRBV18 and J is TRBJ2-1; no definite D call. Per germline, CDR1 KGHSH and CDR2 LQKENI. V shed 4 bases and J shed 7 bases, with 11 bases lying between them. CDR3 length equals 13 residues. The CDR3 region has the DNA TGTGCCAGCTCACTAAATAGTGATAATGAGCAGTTCTTC. Encoded protein: CASSLNSDNEQFF.

With respect to this clonotype: Relative to the germline gene, one junction end is altered; a read error may explain this. The chain uses TRBV7-9 and TRBJ1-1; 8 positions match TRBD1. There are 17 residues in the CDR3. Germline loops: CDR1 SEHNR, CDR2 FQNEAQ (reference sequence). The CDR3, as DNA: TGTGCCAGCAGCTTAGCCCAGAGACAGGGGACCCACGTTGAAGTTTTCTTT. Encoded protein: CASSLAQRQGTHVEVFF.

The V and J genes are TRBV20-1 and TRBJ2-5; 7 nucleotides agree with TRBD2. Germline values: CDR1 DFQATT, CDR2 SNEGSKA (reference sequence). The length of the CDR3 is 14 residues. V trimming: 2 bases; J trimming: 1 base; junction bases outside the gene matches: 4. CDR3 loop: CSARPTGGQETQYF. The CDR3 DNA is TGCAGTGCTAGACCCACGGGGGGCCAAGAGACCCAGTACTTC.

Note on this clonotype: This may arise from a read error, as a much more abundant clone is one base away. The chain recombines TRBV24-1 with TRBJ1-2; D not certain. CDR1 and CDR2 from the germline V gene are KGHDR and SFDVKD. This CDR3 spans 18 amino acids. Trimming cost V 1 base and J 0 bases, with 17 bases left between them. The CDR3 here is CATSDFFRYSKANYGYTF. DNA of the CDR3: TGTGCCACCAGTGATTTCTTCCGTTACAGTAAAGCTAACTATGGCTACACCTTC.

The chain uses TRBV15 and TRBJ2-2; no clear D gene. The length of the CDR3 is 16 residues. Germline V gene sequence: CDR1 LNHNV, CDR2 YYDKDF (reference sequence). V lost 0 bases to trimming and J lost 2 bases, with 10 bases between them. The CDR3 loop reads CATSREWWENTGELFF. In DNA form, the CDR3 reads TGTGCCACCAGCAGAGAATGGTGGGAAAACACCGGGGAGCTGTTTTTT. The complete variable domain, with remaining parts taken from reference TRBV15 and TRBJ2-2, reads DAMVIQNPRYQVTQFGKPVTLSCSQTLNHNVMYWYQQKSSQAPKLLFHYYDKDFNNEADTPDNFQSRRPNTSFCFLDIRSPGLGDTAMYLCATSREWWENTGELFFGEGSRLTVL.

The rearrangement uses TRBV7-9 and TRBJ2-1; 8 bases are shared with TRBD2. The CDR3 loop spans 14 amino acids. CDR1 is SEHNR, CDR2 FQNEAQ, per germline (reference sequence). With 8 bases clipped from V and 9 bases from J, the junction kept 12 bases outside the gene matches. CDR3 region: CASPRGGDGVEQFF. Written as DNA, the CDR3 is TGTGCCAGCCCCCGGGGGGGTGATGGTGTTGAGCAGTTCTTC.

V gene TRBV6-2 or TRBV6-3 combines with J gene TRBJ2-5, with D possibly being TRBD1 or TRBD2 (5 bases each). The germline CDR1 and CDR2 sequences are MNHEY and SVGEGT. Trimming took 6 bases from V and 0 from J, leaving 14 bases between them. The CDR3 length is 15 residues. Here the CDR3 reads CASSQAGAYQETQYF. The CDR3 coding sequence is TGTGCCAGCAGCCAAGCCGGGGCGTACCAAGAGACCCAGTACTTC.

This chain connects TRBV20-1 to TRBJ2-2; 8 nucleotides match TRBD2. Germline CDR1 DFQATT, CDR2 SNEGSKA (reference sequence). The trim removed 6 bases at V and 5 bases at J, leaving 8 bases unmatched. CDR3 size: 14 residues. CDR3 sequence reads: CSAAGTRETGELFF. The CDR3 nucleotides read TGCAGTGCAGCAGGGACTAGGGAAACCGGGGAGCTGTTTTTT.

This clonotype was counted at least ten times. The genes are TRBV6-2 or TRBV6-3 and TRBJ2-1; D remains ambiguous. CDR3 length: 12 residues. The germline V gene has CDR1 MNHEY and CDR2 SVGEGT. V lost 0 bases, J lost 10 bases, and 7 bases lay in between. The chain's CDR3 is CASSYSAREQFF. Here the CDR3 DNA reads TGTGCCAGCAGTTACTCTGCGCGGGAGCAGTTCTTC.

The V and J genes are TRBV3-1 and TRBJ2-4; tentatively, D is TRBD1 (5 bases). This CDR3 is built from 13 residues. Trimming left V 0 bases short and J 13 bases short, with 13 bases between. Germline-derived CDR1 and CDR2 are LGHDT and YNNKEL (reference sequence). Here the CDR3 reads CASSQETPQEQYF. The DNA for the CDR3 is TGTGCCAGCAGCCAAGAAACCCCACAGGAGCAGTACTTC.

Comments on this clonotype: Being one base from a much bigger clone, this may be a read error. This chain uses TRBV3-1 with TRBJ2-1, with 11 bases matching TRBD2. CDR3 length equals 13 residues. The V gene's germline CDR1 is LGHDT and CDR2 YNNKEL (reference sequence). The V gene end was trimmed by 3 bases and the J gene end by 13 bases; junction bases not matched to a gene: 5. In DNA, the CDR3 is TGTGCCAGCAGCCAGACTAGCGGGGAGACCCAGTTCTTC. This codes for CASSQTSGETQFF.

This clonotype was detected only a few times. The CDR3 spells CASRSSSGGNYNEQFF. Written as DNA, the CDR3 is TGTGCCAGCAGAAGTAGTAGCGGGGGAAATTACAATGAGCAGTTCTTC. The chain employs TRBV7-9 and TRBJ2-1, with 9 bases aligning to TRBD2. The CDR3 covers 16 residues. V trimming: 6 bases; J trimming: 4 bases; junction bases outside the gene matches: 10. In germline, CDR1 is SEHNR, CDR2 FQNEAQ (reference sequence).

The rearrangement links TRBV18 to TRBJ1-5; D ambiguous. CDR3 length: 14 residues. CDR1 is KGHSH and CDR2 is LQKENI in the germline V gene. Trimming took off 4 bases at V and 2 bases at J, with 9 bases between the two ends. The chain's CDR3 is CASSRREGNQPQHF. The CDR3, as DNA: TGTGCCAGCTCACGACGAGAGGGCAATCAGCCCCAGCATTTT. Full variable domain (rest looked up from reference TRBV18 and TRBJ1-5): NAGVMQNPRHLVRRRGQEARLRCSPMKGHSHVYWYRQLPEEGLKFMVYLQKENIIDESGMPKERFSAEFPKEGPSILRIQQVVRGDSAAYFCASSRREGNQPQHFGDGTRLSIL.

The V gene is TRBV3-1, the J gene TRBJ2-3, with no clear D. Trimming took off 1 base at V and 7 bases at J, with 12 bases between the two ends. This CDR3 comprises 14 residues. Germline CDR1 is LGHDT and CDR2 is YNNKEL (reference sequence). This CDR3 is CASSQGVRENTQYF. CDR3 DNA: TGTGCCAGCAGCCAAGGCGTTAGGGAAAATACGCAGTATTTT.